This T cell receptor beta chain was identified during a study of tumor-infiltrating lymphocytes in primary liver carcinoma. The study's findings and limits: Whereas tumor region pairs overlapped more, tumor-adjacent and tumor-blood pairs overlapped less.

This clonotype showed up many times. Its antigen remains unknown. Unsorted whole blood yielded the blood RNA, and germline DNA was also extracted. A constant-region primer primed TCR beta cDNA synthesis from 450 to 550 ng of total RNA. Three rounds of nested multiplex PCR with slightly modified ARM-PCR produced TCR beta libraries. TRBV1-TRBV30 forward primers and a C-beta reverse primer were used in the first two PCR rounds, which each ran for approximately 10 cycles. Using its own MiXCR run on the multiplex PCR reads, TCRdb lists one record per CDR3 protein. The sample holds 300,000 to 350,000 distinct CDR3 sequences, around three fifths seen once. Trimming removed 3 bases from V and 5 bases from J, with 14 bases in between. CDR3 length: 16 residues.

The material sequenced was peripheral blood. This clonotype originated in a man aged 35 to 55 with primary liver carcinoma and hepatitis B virus infection. This chain connects TRBV12-3 or TRBV12-4 to TRBJ1-6; weak D call: TRBD1 (5 bases). Written as DNA, the CDR3 is TGTGCCAGCAGTTTTGGGACCCAACCCCATAATTCACCCCTCCACTTT. Residues: CASSFGTQPHNSPLHF.